The TCR beta chain under discussion was sequenced for a study of human T cells and chemical hapten exposure. Across the whole study: Among samples, TCR yields varied mainly because of small differences in pooled library volume. Whole-study results and caveats: TCRs whose frequency exceeded 1 in 1000 remained the same following DPC sensitization.

The starting material, unfractionated whole blood, was used for total RNA extraction. This clonotype has a count of ten or more. What it binds is not known. The CDR3 consists of 11 residues. Germline CDR1 reads DFQATT; CDR2 reads SNEGSKA (reference sequence). The V gene lost 4 bases and the J gene lost 6 bases, with 10 bases spanning the gap. Single cDNA molecules in the library carried unique molecular identifiers attached during preparation. As handled by the study authors: Over 95,000 TCRs per sample was the median, with a range of roughly 23,224 to 750,000. TCRdb analysed the 5' RACE reads with MiXCR anew, one entry per CDR3 protein. TCRdb assigned the V and J calls; the authors' analysis was not used. The repertoire holds about 80,000 distinct CDR3 sequences, with about 16% as singletons.

This receptor was taken from a female donor in good health. This sequence joins TRBV20-1 and TRBJ2-7; D not resolved. The CDR3, as DNA: TGCAGTGCTACCCTCCTTAGCGAGCAGTACTTC. This codes for CSATLLSEQYF.